These 18 T cell receptor beta chains came from one sample sequenced in a study of glioma-infiltrating T cells. The iRepertoire nested amplicon-rescue multiplex PCR amplified TCR alpha and beta CDR3s from RNA. TCRdb redid the calling of the multiplex PCR reads with MiXCR, one entry per CDR3 protein. The table has about 130,000 distinct CDR3 sequences, about 25% seen once. Sequenced input: glioma tissue, nonneoplastic brain tissue, or PBMCs (not recorded which). These receptors came from a human donor with low-grade glioma or glioblastoma, undergoing nonglioma brain surgery, or in good health (not recorded which).

V and J are TRBV27 and TRBJ2-7; possible D gene TRBD1, 5 bases. There are 14 residues in the CDR3. Germline CDR1 MNHEY, CDR2 SMNVEV (reference sequence). The DNA for the CDR3 is TGTGCCAGCAGTCCCGACAAGGGGAACTATGGCTACACCGTC. Its protein is CASSPDKGNYGYTV.

V usage is TRBV30 and J usage is TRBJ2-3; 11 nucleotides agree with TRBD2. This CDR3 is 14 amino acids long. V was pared by 4 bases and J by 3 bases, with 3 bases of the junction left unmatched. Germline V CDR1 and CDR2: GTSNPN, SVGIG (reference sequence). The CDR3 nucleotides read TGTGCCTGGAAAAGACTAGCGGGGACAGATACGCAGTATTTT. Its protein is CAWKRLAGTDTQYF.

On this clonotype itself: With a much larger clone just one base away, this may be a read error. The chain couples TRBV24-1 to TRBJ1-5, with 8 bases that match TRBD1. This CDR3 has 14 residues. The germline V gene encodes CDR1 KGHDR and CDR2 SFDVKD. J was trimmed by 5 bases and V by 5 bases; bases with no gene match: 4. The CDR3 DNA follows: TGTGCCACCAGTGCCAGGGGGCAGTATCAGCCCCAGCATTTT. It codes for CATSARGQYQPQHF.

In this sample, this clonotype turned up a few times. At one end, the junction sequence differs from germline, possibly due to a read error. The rearrangement uses TRBV7-7 and TRBJ2-1, with D possibly matching TRBD1 (6 bases). Germline lookup yields CDR1 SSHAT and CDR2 FNYEAQ (reference sequence). The CDR3 totals 15 residues. The CDR3 region is CASSLDVGAYNEQFF. As DNA, the CDR3 is TGTGCTAGCAGCTTAGATGTGGGGGCGTACAATGAGCAGTTCTTC.

Regarding this clonotype: One end of the junction fails to match germline, which may point to a read error. The chain is built from TRBV6-2 or TRBV6-3 and TRBJ1-6, with D hard to call. This CDR3 contains 12 residues. Germline V CDR1 and CDR2: MNHEY, SVGEGT. CDR3 sequence reads: CASSYSHSPFHF. CDR3 bases: TGTGCCAGCAGTTACAGTCATTCACCCTTCCACTTT.

Worth noting for this clonotype: A read error may explain this, as a much larger clone is one base away. V usage is TRBV11-2 and J usage is TRBJ2-7, with TRBD2 matching 8 bases. V dropped 2 bases and J dropped 0; count of bases not matched to a gene: 9. The CDR3 spans 17 residues. CDR1 is SGHAT, CDR2 FQNNGV, per germline. The CDR3 sequence is CASSLLAGTRGSYEQYV. The CDR3 DNA reads as TGTGCCAGCAGCTTACTTGCCGGGACTAGAGGCTCCTACGAGCAGTACGTC.

This clonotype was found a few times. The chain recombines TRBV5-4 with TRBJ2-5, with no clear D. The CDR3 is 13 residues long. Germline lookup yields CDR1 SGHNT and CDR2 YYREEE (reference sequence). V lost 0 bases and J 6 bases, leaving 9 bases between the germline ends. This CDR3 reads CASSLVSSKTQYF. The DNA for the CDR3 is TGTGCCAGCAGCTTGGTTTCTAGTAAGACCCAGTACTTC.

About this clonotype: A single base separates this from a much larger clone, so it may be a read error. The V gene is TRBV27, the J gene TRBJ2-4; TRBD2 matches at 8 bases. Losses at the gene ends were 5 bases for V and 0 bases for J; bases not matched to a gene: 6. Germline CDR1 and CDR2: MNHEY and SMNVEV (reference sequence). The CDR3 length is 16 residues. The CDR3 sequence: CASSPRLAIAKNIQYF. CDR3 DNA sequence: TGTGCCAGCAGTCCGAGACTAGCGATAGCCAAAAACATTCAGTACTTC.

This clonotype occurred a few times. The chain employs TRBV24-1 and TRBJ2-7; D call uncertain. The V and J ends lost 7 bases and 3 bases respectively, with 6 bases between them. Germline V gene lookup returns CDR1 KGHDR and CDR2 SFDVKD. The CDR3 loop spans 11 amino acids. CDR3 sequence reads: CATRFGYEQYV. The CDR3 DNA reads as TGTGCCACCAGGTTCGGCTACGAGCAGTACGTC.

The chain couples TRBV19 to TRBJ2-3; 9 nucleotides align to TRBD2. Trimming removed 4 bases from V and 1 base from J; junction bases left unmatched: 0. Germline V lookup: CDR1 LNHDA, CDR2 SQIVND (reference sequence). This CDR3 comprises 14 residues. The CDR3 DNA reads TGTGCCAGTAGTACTAGCGGGGGCACAGATACGCAGTATTTT. Residues: CASSTSGGTDTQYF.

The genes are TRBV7-3 and TRBJ2-1; TRBD2 matches at 10 bases. Per germline, CDR1 SGHTA and CDR2 FQGTGA. V shed 2 bases, J shed 7 bases, and the junction held 8 bases outside the gene matches. This CDR3 is built from 16 residues. The CDR3 coding sequence is TGTGCCAGCAGCTTATCAAGCGGGGGGGCCTTGAATGAGCAGTTCTTC. Amino acids: CASSLSSGGALNEQFF.

This chain connects TRBV7-2 to TRBJ2-5, with a possible D match to TRBD2 (6 bases). The CDR3 runs to 15 residues. Trimming stripped 5 bases from V and 7 bases from J, with 20 bases between. CDR1 is SGHTA and CDR2 is FQGNSA in the germline V gene. CDR3 bases: TGTGCCAGCAGCCAAGATGTGAGCGGGCTAGCGACCCAGTACTTC. It specifies CASSQDVSGLATQYF.

The rearrangement links TRBV7-6 to TRBJ2-1; tentative D call: TRBD2 (5 bases). V was shortened by 2 bases and J by 8 bases, with 10 bases between the two germline ends. Germline V CDR1 and CDR2: SGHVS, FNYEAQ. This CDR3 contains 13 residues. The DNA for the CDR3 is TGTGCCAGCAGCTTATCTAGCAGCTATGAGCAGTTCTTC. Amino acid sequence: CASSLSSSYEQFF.

This clonotype was counted many times. The chain uses TRBV20-1 and TRBJ1-1; D perhaps matches TRBD1 (5 bases). Trimming left V 7 bases short and J 1 base short, with 13 bases between. The CDR3 is made up of 13 amino acids. Germline CDR1 is DFQATT and CDR2 is SNEGSKA (reference sequence). Here the CDR3 DNA reads TGCAGTGAAGGGGCGTTGGGGAACACTGAAGCTTTCTTT. This translates into CSEGALGNTEAFF.

This clonotype was seen a handful of times. The genes are TRBV2 and TRBJ2-3; no clear D. V dropped 2 bases and J dropped 0 bases, with 15 bases sitting between them. The CDR3 totals 17 residues. CDR1 is SNHLY, CDR2 FYNNEI, per germline. The DNA for the CDR3 is TGTGCCAGCAGTGAATCCCGACAAGCTCCTAGCACAGATACGCAGTATTTT. Translation: CASSESRQAPSTDTQYF.

This clonotype was picked up many times. This chain uses TRBV28 with TRBJ2-3; no clear D gene. V was trimmed by 7 bases and J by 3 bases, leaving 20 bases between them. The CDR3 has 16 residues. Germline CDR1 is MDHEN and CDR2 is SYDVKM. CDR3 residues: CASTGVRTLRTDTQYF. The DNA for the CDR3 is TGTGCCAGCACCGGTGTTAGAACCCTCCGTACAGATACGCAGTATTTT.

In its sample, this clonotype was seen a few times. The junction departs from the called germline gene at one end, perhaps through a read error. This chain links TRBV10-3 with TRBJ2-5, with 7 bases fitting TRBD1. The CDR3 extends over 13 amino acids. Germline CDR1 is ENHRY and CDR2 is SYGVKD. The CDR3 DNA sequence: TGTGCCATCAGTGGGGGACAGCAAGAGTCCCAGTACTTC. Its protein is CAISGGQQESQYF.

This clonotype was found a few times. The chain carries TRBV24-1 and TRBJ2-1; TRBD2 agrees at 10 bases. The germline CDR1 and CDR2 sequences are KGHDR and SFDVKD. V trimming: 6 bases; J trimming: 7 bases; junction bases outside the gene matches: 5. This CDR3 has 14 residues. CDR3 in amino acids: CATSWSGGGNEQFF. The CDR3 DNA is TGTGCCACCAGTTGGAGCGGGGGGGGGAATGAGCAGTTCTTC.